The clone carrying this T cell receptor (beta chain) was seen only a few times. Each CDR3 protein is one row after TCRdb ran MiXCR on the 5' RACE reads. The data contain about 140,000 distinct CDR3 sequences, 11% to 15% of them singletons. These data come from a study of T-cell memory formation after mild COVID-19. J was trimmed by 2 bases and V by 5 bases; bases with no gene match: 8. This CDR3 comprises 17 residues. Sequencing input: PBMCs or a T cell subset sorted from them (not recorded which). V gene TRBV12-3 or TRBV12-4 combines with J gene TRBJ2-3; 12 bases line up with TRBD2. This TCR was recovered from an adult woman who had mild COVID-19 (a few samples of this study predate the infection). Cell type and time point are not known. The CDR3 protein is CASSPPSGGAHTDTQYF. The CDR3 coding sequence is TGTGCCAGCAGTCCCCCTAGCGGGGGGGCCCACACAGATACGCAGTATTTT.